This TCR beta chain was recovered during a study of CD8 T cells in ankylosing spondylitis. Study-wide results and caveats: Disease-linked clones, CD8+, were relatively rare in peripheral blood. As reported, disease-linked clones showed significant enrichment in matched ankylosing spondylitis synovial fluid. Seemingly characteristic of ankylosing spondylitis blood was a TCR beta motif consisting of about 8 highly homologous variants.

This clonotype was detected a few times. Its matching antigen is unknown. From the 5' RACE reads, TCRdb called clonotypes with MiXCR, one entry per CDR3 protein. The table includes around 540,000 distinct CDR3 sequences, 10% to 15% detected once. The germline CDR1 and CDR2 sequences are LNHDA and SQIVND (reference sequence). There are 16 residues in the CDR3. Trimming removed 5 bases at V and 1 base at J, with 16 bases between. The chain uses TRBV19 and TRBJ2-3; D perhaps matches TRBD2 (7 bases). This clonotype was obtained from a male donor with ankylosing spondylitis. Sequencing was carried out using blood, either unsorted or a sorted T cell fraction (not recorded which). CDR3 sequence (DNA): TGTGCCAGTAGTGTGGGGGGCAGCGGGGGCACAGATACGCAGTATTTT. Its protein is CASSVGGSGGTDTQYF.